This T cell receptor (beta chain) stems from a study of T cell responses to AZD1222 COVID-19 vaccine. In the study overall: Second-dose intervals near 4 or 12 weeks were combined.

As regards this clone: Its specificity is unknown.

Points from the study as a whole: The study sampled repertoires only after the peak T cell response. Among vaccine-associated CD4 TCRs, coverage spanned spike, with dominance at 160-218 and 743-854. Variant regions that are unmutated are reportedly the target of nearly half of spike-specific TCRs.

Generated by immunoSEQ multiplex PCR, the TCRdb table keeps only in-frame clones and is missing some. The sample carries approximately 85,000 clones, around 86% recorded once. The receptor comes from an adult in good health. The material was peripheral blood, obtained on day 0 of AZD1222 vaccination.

CDR3 sequence (DNA): TGCGCCAGCAGTCCAGACCATAGACGTGTTGGAAACACCATATATTTT. Translated: CASSPDHRRVGNTIYF. The chain recombines TRBV23-1 with TRBJ1-3, with D unresolved. TRBV23-1 qualifies as an ORF whose function is uncertain. The V and J ends lost 4 bases and 3 bases respectively, with 16 bases between them. This CDR3 is built from 16 residues.